The rows below give T cell receptor beta chains drawn from one sample of a study of CD8 T cells in ankylosing spondylitis. TCRdb reanalysed the 5' RACE reads using MiXCR and keeps one entry per CDR3 protein. The data show around 490,000 distinct CDR3 sequences, with under 5.5% seen just once and under 4.5% held by the top ten. The sequencing input was blood, either unsorted or a sorted T cell fraction (not recorded which). These TCRs come from a male donor with ankylosing spondylitis. The CDR3 runs from the conserved cysteine through the conserved F or W. The D gene is left open where the match is weak. Clone size appears in some rows only: once, few, many, or a class for an expanded clone.

j_gene: TRBJ1-1
len: 15
v_gene: TRBV4-3
abundance: many
d_gene: .
CDR3nt: TGCGCCAGCAGCCAAGCGGCGGTCAGTCGCACTGAAGCTTTCTTT
CDR3aa: CASSQAAVSRTEAFF

j_gene: TRBJ1-2
len: 13
v_gene: TRBV6-1
abundance: many
d_gene: .
CDR3nt: TGTGCCAGCAGAGAGACGCTCAACTATGGCTACACCTTC
CDR3aa: CASRETLNYGYTF

j_gene: TRBJ2-7
len: 15
v_gene: TRBV13
abundance: many
d_gene: TRBD2
CDR3nt: TGTGCCAGCAGCTTCGAACGGGAGGGCTCCTACGAGCAGTACTTC
CDR3aa: CASSFEREGSYEQYF

j_gene: TRBJ2-1
len: 17
v_gene: TRBV5-1
abundance: many
d_gene: TRBD2
CDR3nt: TGCGCCAGCAGCCTACCGTTAGCGGGGATTTCCTACAATGAGCAGTTCTTC
CDR3aa: CASSLPLAGISYNEQFF

j_gene: TRBJ2-3
len: 12
v_gene: TRBV15
abundance: many
d_gene: .
CDR3nt: TGTGCCACCAGCAGCAGGGCAGATACGCAGTATTTT
CDR3aa: CATSSRADTQYF

j_gene: TRBJ1-2
len: 10
v_gene: TRBV29-1
abundance: many
d_gene: .
CDR3nt: TGCAGCGTTGAAGACCCTAACTACACCTTC
CDR3aa: CSVEDPNYTF

j_gene: TRBJ1-1
len: 13
v_gene: TRBV29-1
abundance: many
d_gene: TRBD1
CDR3nt: TGCAGCGTTGCGGGACAGCGATACACTGAAGCTTTCTTT
CDR3aa: CSVAGQRYTEAFF

j_gene: TRBJ1-1
len: 13
v_gene: TRBV5-1
abundance: many
d_gene: .
CDR3nt: TGCGCCAGCAGCTTGAGGGCGGGAACTGAAGCTTTCTTT
CDR3aa: CASSLRAGTEAFF

j_gene: TRBJ2-1
len: 14
v_gene: TRBV7-2
abundance: many
d_gene: TRBD2
CDR3nt: TGTGCCAGCAGCCAACGCGCGGGAGCTGGGAGGCAGTTCTTC
CDR3aa: CASSQRAGAGRQFF

j_gene: TRBJ2-5
len: 15
v_gene: TRBV28
abundance: many
d_gene: .
CDR3nt: TGTGCCAGCAGTTCCCCCACGCGGGGCCAAGAGACCCAGTACTTC
CDR3aa: CASSSPTRGQETQYF

j_gene: TRBJ2-5
len: 14
v_gene: TRBV4-2
abundance: few
d_gene: .
CDR3nt: TGTGCCAGCAGCCAAGGGTCCATCGGTGAGACCCAGTACTTC
CDR3aa: CASSQGSIGETQYF

j_gene: TRBJ2-7
len: 12
v_gene: TRBV7-2
abundance: many
d_gene: .
CDR3nt: TGTGCCAGCAGCATGAACCCCTACGAGCAGTACTTC
CDR3aa: CASSMNPYEQYF

j_gene: TRBJ2-1
len: 19
v_gene: TRBV14
abundance: few
d_gene: .
CDR3nt: TGTGCCAGCAGCCAGCTAGTGGGGAACCGCTCGCCTCGGTACAATGAGCAGTTCTTC
CDR3aa: CASSQLVGNRSPRYNEQFF

j_gene: TRBJ1-4
len: 15
v_gene: TRBV4-2
abundance: many
d_gene: TRBD1
CDR3nt: TGTGCCAGCAGCCAACCCCCGGACAGGGGTGAAAAACTGTTTTTT
CDR3aa: CASSQPPDRGEKLFF

j_gene: TRBJ2-3
len: 14
v_gene: TRBV29-1
abundance: many
d_gene: .
CDR3nt: TGCAGCGTTGTAAACAACTCTATCCCAGATACGCAGTATTTT
CDR3aa: CSVVNNSIPDTQYF

j_gene: TRBJ2-3
len: 16
v_gene: TRBV4-1
abundance: .
d_gene: TRBD2
CDR3nt: TGCGCCAGCAGCCAAGGGGCTAGCGGGAGTCGGGGTACGCAGTATTTT
CDR3aa: CASSQGASGSRGTQYF

j_gene: TRBJ2-7
len: 13
v_gene: TRBV2
abundance: .
d_gene: .
CDR3nt: TGTGCCAGCAGACCGACAGGCACCTACGAGCAGTACTTC
CDR3aa: CASRPTGTYEQYF

j_gene: TRBJ2-5
len: 16
v_gene: TRBV24-1
abundance: many
d_gene: .
CDR3nt: TGTGCCACCAGTGATCCTAACGAGGGGAACCGAGAGACCCAGTACTTC
CDR3aa: CATSDPNEGNRETQYF

j_gene: TRBJ1-1
len: 11
v_gene: TRBV10-3
abundance: many
d_gene: .
CDR3nt: TGTGCCATCAGTGAAGACACTGAAGCTTTCTTT
CDR3aa: CAISEDTEAFF

j_gene: TRBJ1-1
len: 12
v_gene: TRBV7-2
abundance: few
d_gene: .
CDR3nt: TGTGCCAGCAGCTTAGTGGCCACTGAAGCTTTCTTT
CDR3aa: CASSLVATEAFF

j_gene: TRBJ2-4
len: 13
v_gene: TRBV5-6
abundance: .
d_gene: .
CDR3nt: TGTGCCAGCAGCTCCGGGCGGAGGAACATTCAGTACTTC
CDR3aa: CASSSGRRNIQYF

j_gene: TRBJ2-2
len: 13
v_gene: TRBV24-1
abundance: many
d_gene: TRBD1
CDR3nt: TGTGCCGTCGGACAGGGGGAGGCCGGGGAGCTGTTTTTT
CDR3aa: CAVGQGEAGELFF

j_gene: TRBJ1-1
len: 14
v_gene: TRBV20-1
abundance: many
d_gene: .
CDR3nt: TGCAGTGCTAGACCCTCAGGGAGATTCACTGAAGCTTTCTTT
CDR3aa: CSARPSGRFTEAFF

j_gene: TRBJ1-5
len: 15
v_gene: TRBV5-1
abundance: many
d_gene: .
CDR3nt: TGCGCCAGCAGTCCCGTGGCGGGGTACAATCAGCCCCAGCATTTT
CDR3aa: CASSPVAGYNQPQHF

j_gene: TRBJ2-1
len: 14
v_gene: TRBV29-1
abundance: few
d_gene: .
CDR3nt: TGCAGCCCTGGGGGGAGGGGGGCCTACAATGAGCAGTTCTTC
CDR3aa: CSPGGRGAYNEQFF

j_gene: TRBJ2-1
len: 14
v_gene: TRBV12-3/TRBV12-4
abundance: many
d_gene: TRBD2
CDR3nt: TGTGCCAGCAGTCCCGCCACGGGGGGGACTGAGCAGTTCTTC
CDR3aa: CASSPATGGTEQFF

j_gene: TRBJ2-1
len: 10
v_gene: TRBV28
abundance: many
d_gene: .
CDR3nt: TGTGCCACGAGAAGGTATGAGCAGTTCTTC
CDR3aa: CATRRYEQFF

j_gene: TRBJ2-3
len: 13
v_gene: TRBV5-1
abundance: many
d_gene: .
CDR3nt: TGCGCCAGCAGCTCCTACGGGGCAGATACGCAGTATTTT
CDR3aa: CASSSYGADTQYF

j_gene: TRBJ2-1
len: 15
v_gene: TRBV5-1
abundance: many
d_gene: .
CDR3nt: TGCGCCAGCAGCTTGGTGTCAAGCTCCTACAATGAGCAGTTCTTC
CDR3aa: CASSLVSSSYNEQFF

j_gene: TRBJ1-1
len: 13
v_gene: TRBV5-5
abundance: .
d_gene: .
CDR3nt: TGTGCCAGCAGCTTTGCGGGACGCACTGAAGCTTTCTTT
CDR3aa: CASSFAGRTEAFF

j_gene: TRBJ1-3
len: 16
v_gene: TRBV6-1
abundance: many
d_gene: .
CDR3nt: TGTGCCAGCAGTGAACTGACGGGTATCCCCGGAAACACCATATATTTT
CDR3aa: CASSELTGIPGNTIYF

j_gene: TRBJ2-1
len: 14
v_gene: TRBV20-1
abundance: many
d_gene: .
CDR3nt: TGCAGTGCTTCGTTAGACCCCGGGTTTTATGAGCAGTTCTTC
CDR3aa: CSASLDPGFYEQFF

j_gene: TRBJ1-1
len: 14
v_gene: TRBV29-1
abundance: many
d_gene: .
CDR3nt: TGCAGCGTTAAAGACACAGCGACTTACACTGAAGCTTTCTTT
CDR3aa: CSVKDTATYTEAFF

j_gene: TRBJ1-5
len: 14
v_gene: TRBV20-1
abundance: many
d_gene: .
CDR3nt: TGCAGTGCTAGACGACGGGGAGGCAATCAGCCCCAGCATTTT
CDR3aa: CSARRRGGNQPQHF

j_gene: TRBJ2-7
len: 16
v_gene: TRBV4-2
abundance: .
d_gene: TRBD1
CDR3nt: TGTGCCAGCAGCCCCCGGGACAGGGGGCAGCGATACGAGCAGTACTTC
CDR3aa: CASSPRDRGQRYEQYF

j_gene: TRBJ1-1
len: 14
v_gene: TRBV12-3/TRBV12-4
abundance: many
d_gene: TRBD1
CDR3nt: TGTGCCAGCAGCCCCAACAGGGGGCTCGCTGAAGCTTTCTTT
CDR3aa: CASSPNRGLAEAFF

j_gene: TRBJ1-5
len: 14
v_gene: TRBV28
abundance: many
d_gene: .
CDR3nt: TGTGCCAGCAGTTTTGACAGGTTACGACAGCCCCAGCATTTT
CDR3aa: CASSFDRLRQPQHF

j_gene: TRBJ2-3
len: 15
v_gene: TRBV4-3
abundance: many
d_gene: TRBD2
CDR3nt: TGCGCCAGCAGCCAAGGCCTAGCGGCTCCAGATACGCAGTATTTT
CDR3aa: CASSQGLAAPDTQYF

j_gene: TRBJ1-1
len: 13
v_gene: TRBV20-1
abundance: many
d_gene: TRBD1
CDR3nt: TGCAGTGCTAGTGGGGCAGGGGGCACTGAAGCTTTCTTT
CDR3aa: CSASGAGGTEAFF

j_gene: TRBJ1-2
len: 16
v_gene: TRBV6-1
abundance: many
d_gene: .
CDR3nt: TGTGCCAGCAGCAATCTGTCGTGGTCCGGGGGGCCACACTACACCTTC
CDR3aa: CASSNLSWSGGPHYTF

j_gene: TRBJ2-1
len: 15
v_gene: TRBV5-6
abundance: many
d_gene: .
CDR3nt: TGTGCCAGCAGCTTAACCGGGACGGAAATCGATGAGCAGTTCTTC
CDR3aa: CASSLTGTEIDEQFF

j_gene: TRBJ2-1
len: 12
v_gene: TRBV28
abundance: many
d_gene: .
CDR3nt: TGTGCCAGCACCGATTGGAGCTATGAGCAGTTCTTC
CDR3aa: CASTDWSYEQFF

j_gene: TRBJ1-1
len: 13
v_gene: TRBV7-2
abundance: many
d_gene: .
CDR3nt: TGTGCCAGCAGCCCGGGGCCCGAAGGAGAAGCTTTCTTT
CDR3aa: CASSPGPEGEAFF

j_gene: TRBJ2-5
len: 13
v_gene: TRBV28
abundance: many
d_gene: .
CDR3nt: TGTGCCAGCGGGGATCCTTACGGGGAGACCCAGTACTTC
CDR3aa: CASGDPYGETQYF

j_gene: TRBJ1-6
len: 14
v_gene: TRBV20-1
abundance: many
d_gene: TRBD1
CDR3nt: TGCAGTGCTAGGGACAGGAGAAATAATTCACCCCTCCACTTT
CDR3aa: CSARDRRNNSPLHF

j_gene: TRBJ2-2
len: 16
v_gene: TRBV14
abundance: few
d_gene: TRBD2
CDR3nt: TGTGCCAGCAGCCGCCGACTAGCGGGGCTTACCGGGGAGCTGTTTTTT
CDR3aa: CASSRRLAGLTGELFF

j_gene: TRBJ2-1
len: 22
v_gene: TRBV28
abundance: few
d_gene: TRBD2
CDR3nt: TGTGCCAGCAGTTTCCGATTTATGCGGGGGCCAGCGACTAGCGGAACCTACAATGAGCAGTTCTTC
CDR3aa: CASSFRFMRGPATSGTYNEQFF

j_gene: TRBJ1-4
len: 12
v_gene: TRBV29-1
abundance: many
d_gene: .
CDR3nt: TGCAGCGTTAAGGGGGGGAGTGAAAAACTGTTTTTT
CDR3aa: CSVKGGSEKLFF

j_gene: TRBJ2-1
len: 14
v_gene: TRBV25-1
abundance: few
d_gene: .
CDR3nt: TGTGCCAGCAGTGAATATGGGGTCCATCTCGGCGAGTTCTTC
CDR3aa: CASSEYGVHLGEFF

j_gene: TRBJ1-2
len: 15
v_gene: TRBV12-3/TRBV12-4
abundance: many
d_gene: .
CDR3nt: TGTGCCAGCAGTTCGAGAAGCCTAAAAACCAATGGCTACACCTTC
CDR3aa: CASSSRSLKTNGYTF

j_gene: TRBJ2-1
len: 16
v_gene: TRBV5-6
abundance: many
d_gene: .
CDR3nt: TGTGCCAGCAGCGCAAGGGGCTTCGGGGGTTATAATGAGCAGTTCTTC
CDR3aa: CASSARGFGGYNEQFF

j_gene: TRBJ1-2
len: 14
v_gene: TRBV20-1
abundance: many
d_gene: .
CDR3nt: TGCAGTGCTAGACAGGGCCAAGGGAACTATGGCTACACCTTC
CDR3aa: CSARQGQGNYGYTF

j_gene: TRBJ2-2
len: 16
v_gene: TRBV5-1
abundance: few
d_gene: TRBD2
CDR3nt: TGCGCCAGCAGCTTGTTGCTAGCGGAGAACACCGGGGAGCTGTTTTTT
CDR3aa: CASSLLLAENTGELFF

j_gene: TRBJ2-1
len: 13
v_gene: TRBV11-3
abundance: .
d_gene: .
CDR3nt: TGTGCCAGCAGCGGGCCGGGAGACAATGAGCAGTTCTTC
CDR3aa: CASSGPGDNEQFF

j_gene: TRBJ1-6
len: 16
v_gene: TRBV5-1
abundance: many
d_gene: TRBD1
CDR3nt: TGCGCCAGCAGCCCGGGACAGGACGTCTATAATTCACCCCTCCACTTT
CDR3aa: CASSPGQDVYNSPLHF